Listed below are T cell receptor beta chains from one sample, sequenced in a study of T-cell memory formation after mild COVID-19. TCRdb used MiXCR to reprocess the 5' RACE reads, holding one entry per CDR3 protein. The profile shows under 250,000 distinct CDR3 sequences, 27% of them singletons. The sequencing sample was made of PBMCs or a T cell subset sorted from them (not recorded which). These TCRs come from an adult woman who had mild COVID-19 (a few samples of this study predate the infection). Cell type and time point are not known. Each CDR3 is given with its conserved first and last residue. D genes are given only for firm matches. Only part of the rows carry a size: once, few, many, or a class if the clone is expanded.

clone_size: few; j_call: TRBJ1-6; v_call: TRBV5-4; d_call: -; cdr3_aa: CASSFGRDSLGLHF; cdr3_nt: TGTGCCAGCAGCTTCGGCCGGGACTCCCTGGGCCTCCACTTT
clone_size: -; j_call: TRBJ2-6; v_call: TRBV7-6; d_call: -; cdr3_aa: CASSPASEANVLTF; cdr3_nt: TGTGCCAGCAGCCCAGCGTCAGAAGCCAACGTCCTGACTTTC
clone_size: -; j_call: TRBJ1-3; v_call: TRBV4-1; d_call: -; cdr3_aa: CASSQASPSGNTIYF; cdr3_nt: TGCGCCAGCAGCCAAGCATCTCCCTCTGGAAACACCATATATTTT
clone_size: -; j_call: TRBJ2-1; v_call: TRBV7-8; d_call: -; cdr3_aa: CASSLGGPGTNEQFF; cdr3_nt: TGTGCCAGCAGCTTAGGGGGGCCGGGTACAAATGAGCAGTTCTTC
clone_size: -; j_call: TRBJ1-1; v_call: TRBV12-3/TRBV12-4; d_call: -; cdr3_aa: CASSLIAGFKFEAFF; cdr3_nt: TGTGCCAGCAGTTTAATTGCCGGATTTAAATTTGAAGCTTTCTTT
clone_size: -; j_call: TRBJ2-1; v_call: TRBV18; d_call: TRBD2; cdr3_aa: CASMTGTSGIYEQFF; cdr3_nt: TGTGCCAGCATGACCGGGACTAGCGGGATCTATGAGCAGTTCTTC
clone_size: -; j_call: TRBJ2-1; v_call: TRBV3-1; d_call: -; cdr3_aa: CASSLRDLSYNEQFF; cdr3_nt: TGTGCCAGCAGCCTCCGGGACCTGTCCTACAATGAGCAGTTCTTC
clone_size: many; j_call: TRBJ2-7; v_call: TRBV20-1; d_call: TRBD1; cdr3_aa: CSASRDRVYEQYF; cdr3_nt: TGCAGTGCTAGTCGGGACAGGGTCTACGAGCAGTACTTC
clone_size: -; j_call: TRBJ2-7; v_call: TRBV29-1; d_call: TRBD2; cdr3_aa: CSVRLAGYEQYF; cdr3_nt: TGCAGCGTCCGGCTAGCGGGCTACGAGCAGTACTTC
clone_size: few; j_call: TRBJ1-2; v_call: TRBV4-1; d_call: -; cdr3_aa: CASSLGVGNGYTF; cdr3_nt: TGCGCCAGCAGCCTAGGGGTTGGAAATGGCTACACCTTC
clone_size: -; j_call: TRBJ2-2; v_call: TRBV3-1; d_call: -; cdr3_aa: CASSQKLASTGELFF; cdr3_nt: TGTGCCAGCAGCCAAAAGCTAGCGAGCACCGGGGAGCTGTTTTTT
clone_size: -; j_call: TRBJ2-2; v_call: TRBV7-6; d_call: -; cdr3_aa: CASSLRQIHNTGELFF; cdr3_nt: TGTGCCAGCAGCTTAAGACAGATCCATAACACCGGGGAGCTGTTTTTT
clone_size: -; j_call: TRBJ1-5; v_call: TRBV15; d_call: -; cdr3_aa: CATSQLASNQPQHF; cdr3_nt: TGTGCCACGTCCCAGTTGGCCAGCAATCAGCCCCAGCATTTT
clone_size: few; j_call: TRBJ2-3; v_call: TRBV10-3; d_call: -; cdr3_aa: CAIGYRDSTDTQYF; cdr3_nt: TGTGCCATCGGGTACAGGGACAGCACAGATACGCAGTATTTT
clone_size: -; j_call: TRBJ1-5; v_call: TRBV5-6; d_call: -; cdr3_aa: CASSFGSEYQPQHF; cdr3_nt: TGTGCCAGCAGCTTCGGCAGCGAATATCAGCCCCAGCATTTT